The 28 T cell receptor beta chains given below trace back to one sample, sequenced in a study of immune cell composition in non-small cell lung cancer. Measured with immunoSEQ multiplex PCR; TCRdb has only the in-frame clones, and not every one. The table includes 5,000 or so clones, 72% detected once. Normal lung was taken at the farthest possible site, at least 3 cm from tumour. The sequencing sample was made of non-adjacent lung tissue. The source is a human donor with non-small cell lung cancer.

The DNA for the CDR3 is TGTGCCAGCAGCCCAGGACAGGACAACTACGAGCAGTACTTC. Translating gives CASSPGQDNYEQYF. This chain uses TRBV5-4 with TRBJ2-7; 7 nucleotides align to TRBD1. The CDR3 length is 14 residues. CDR1 is SGHNT, CDR2 YYREEE, per germline (reference sequence). Trimming removed 4 bases from V and 3 bases from J; junction bases left unmatched: 7.

This chain uses TRBV28 with TRBJ1-2; no definite D call. Trimming stripped 7 bases from V and 1 base from J, with 13 bases between. The germline V gene has CDR1 MDHEN and CDR2 SYDVKM. The CDR3 spans 14 residues. CDR3 sequence: CASNTAVYNYGYTF. CDR3 sequence (DNA): TGTGCCAGCAATACAGCTGTTTATAACTATGGCTACACCTTC.

This rearrangement joins TRBV6-5 to TRBJ1-1; 9 bases map to TRBD1. V shed 5 bases, J shed 10 bases, and the junction held 11 bases outside the gene matches. The CDR3 spans 14 residues. Germline V gene sequence: CDR1 MNHEY, CDR2 SVGAGI. For the CDR3, the DNA is TGTGCCAGCAGTACCTCGGGGACAGGGTCCCCAGCTTTCTTT. The encoded protein is CASSTSGTGSPAFF.

This clone was observed a single time. The rearrangement links TRBV4-3 to TRBJ2-4; D might be TRBD1 (5 bases). The CDR3 contains 13 residues. Germline V gene lookup returns CDR1 LGHNA and CDR2 YSLEER. Deletions cut 1 base from V and 9 bases from J, with 10 bases between. CDR3 DNA sequence: TGCGCCAGCAGCCAAGGATTAGGGGTCATTCAGTACTTC. Amino acid sequence: CASSQGLGVIQYF.

The chain is built from TRBV5-1 and TRBJ2-1; 7 bases map to TRBD2. The CDR3 spans 15 residues. Germline trimming cut 6 bases from V and 6 bases from J; bases unmatched to any gene: 12. Germline V gene data show CDR1 as SGHRS and CDR2 as YFSETQ. The CDR3 DNA sequence: TGCGCCAGCACCAGGACTAGTTTCTTTGGCAATGAGCAGTTCTTC. This encodes CASTRTSFFGNEQFF.

This sequence joins TRBV7-2 and TRBJ1-1; the match to TRBD1 covers 9 bases. J lost 0 bases, V lost 5 bases, and 7 bases had no gene match. The CDR3 length is 16 residues. Germline CDR1 reads SGHTA; CDR2 reads FQGNSA. CDR3 sequence (DNA): TGTGCCAGCAGCCCACAGGGGGCGAGCCTGAACACTGAAGCTTTCTTT. It translates to CASSPQGASLNTEAFF.

There are a few counts of this clone. The chain joins TRBV27 to TRBJ2-7; TRBD2 is a possible D gene (5 bases). This CDR3 has 14 residues. Trimming left V 5 bases short and J 2 bases short, with 13 bases between. Looked up from germline, CDR1 is MNHEY and CDR2 is SMNVEV (reference sequence). CDR3: CASSGGRVAYEQYF. CDR3 bases: TGTGCCAGCAGTGGCGGGCGAGTAGCCTACGAGCAGTACTTC.

V usage is TRBV29-1 and J usage is TRBJ2-1; D might be TRBD2 (5 bases). The V end was cut by 4 bases, the J end by 6 bases, with 16 bases between. Per the germline V gene, CDR1 is SQVTM and CDR2 is ANQGSEA. The CDR3 length is 14 residues. The CDR3 DNA is TGCAGCGTTGCTCTAGTAGAGGACTCCAATGAGCAGTTCTTC. As protein: CSVALVEDSNEQFF.

This chain uses TRBV19 with TRBJ1-1; D is undetermined. The germline V gene has CDR1 LNHDA and CDR2 SQIVND (reference sequence). V was trimmed by 5 bases and J by 7 bases, leaving 8 bases between them. This CDR3 is 11 amino acids long. The DNA for the CDR3 is TGTGCCAGTAGTCCCGGTCGTGAAGCTTTCTTT. Its protein product is CASSPGREAFF.

V gene TRBV5-1 combines with J gene TRBJ2-7; 7 nucleotides align to TRBD2. CDR3 size: 14 residues. Germline CDR1 SGHRS, CDR2 YFSETQ. V was pared by 0 bases and J by 6 bases, with 6 bases of the junction left unmatched. The CDR3 nucleotides read TGCGCCAGCAGCTTGGTTGCGGGAGCGGTCGAGCAGTACTTC. This sequence encodes CASSLVAGAVEQYF.

This clone was seen a few times. The rearrangement links TRBV27 to TRBJ2-7; 7 positions match TRBD1. The J segment lost 1 base and the V segment lost 6 bases, leaving 9 bases of the junction unmatched. This CDR3 region has 15 residues. Germline CDR1 reads MNHEY; CDR2 reads SMNVEV (reference sequence). As DNA, the CDR3 is TGTGCCAGCAGACCGACGGGACAGAGGTCCTACGAGCAGTACTTC. Protein: CASRPTGQRSYEQYF.

This chain links TRBV7-8 with TRBJ1-4; D call uncertain. CDR3 length: 12 residues. Trimming removed 1 base at V and 11 bases at J, with 8 bases between. The germline gives CDR1 SGHVS, CDR2 FQNEAQ. CDR3 loop: CASSLGGGKLFF. In DNA, the CDR3 is TGTGCCAGCAGCTTAGGCGGCGGTAAACTGTTTTTT.

This chain connects TRBV5-1 to TRBJ2-3; the D is unclear. The V and J ends lost 6 bases and 4 bases respectively, with 24 bases between them. Germline V CDR1 and CDR2: SGHRS, YFSETQ. This CDR3 comprises 17 residues. The CDR3 region is CASTSLDTASFSDTQYF. CDR3 DNA: TGCGCCAGCACATCCCTCGACACAGCTTCCTTTTCAGATACGCAGTATTTT.

This clone was seen only a few times. This rearrangement joins TRBV6-5 to TRBJ1-1; D might be TRBD1 (5 bases). Deletions cut 1 base from V and 3 bases from J, with 12 bases between. The CDR3 spans 15 residues. Germline-derived CDR1 and CDR2 are MNHEY and SVGAGI. In DNA form, the CDR3 reads TGTGCCAGCAGTTACTGGGGGGTAAGGGACACTGAAGCTTTCTTT. This encodes CASSYWGVRDTEAFF.

V and J are TRBV19 and TRBJ2-3; D perhaps matches TRBD1 (6 bases). Between the trimmed V and J ends, which lost 4 bases and 3 bases, there was a span of 20 bases. CDR1 is LNHDA, CDR2 SQIVND, per germline (reference sequence). This CDR3 is 17 amino acids long. Here the CDR3 reads CASSTPYDRQTTDTQYF. The CDR3 DNA reads as TGTGCCAGTAGTACGCCCTACGACAGGCAAACTACAGATACGCAGTATTTT.

This chain joins TRBV28 and TRBJ1-1; 8 nucleotides align to TRBD1. Germline CDR1 is MDHEN and CDR2 is SYDVKM. This CDR3 is built from 16 residues. V gave up 6 bases and J gave up 1 base; unmatched junction bases: 10. The CDR3 region is CASRPGQASGNTEAFF. CDR3 in DNA: TGTGCCAGCAGGCCGGGACAGGCTTCCGGGAACACTGAAGCTTTCTTT.

The chain recombines TRBV6-5 with TRBJ2-3; 12 nucleotides agree with TRBD2. With V trimmed by 10 bases and J by 1 base, 6 bases remained unmatched. The germline V gene has CDR1 MNHEY and CDR2 SVGAGI. There are 15 residues in the CDR3. CDR3 in amino acids: CAKTSGGPRTDTQYF. The CDR3 DNA sequence: TGTGCCAAGACTAGCGGGGGTCCGCGCACAGATACGCAGTATTTT.

The rearrangement uses TRBV11-2 and TRBJ2-1; perhaps TRBD1 as D (5 bases). The CDR3 is made up of 12 amino acids. Trimming removed 5 bases at V and 6 bases at J, with 8 bases between. Germline V lookup: CDR1 SGHAT, CDR2 FQNNGV. The CDR3 loop is CASSHDSNEQFF. DNA for the CDR3: TGTGCCAGCAGCCATGACAGCAATGAGCAGTTCTTC.

The V and J genes are TRBV29-1 and TRBJ1-2; D unresolved. The CDR3 is 12 amino acids. Germline assignment: CDR1 SQVTM and CDR2 ANQGSEA. Trimming removed 4 bases from V and 2 bases from J, with 8 bases in between. CDR3 region: CSVVEVNYGYTF. CDR3 coding DNA: TGCAGCGTTGTGGAGGTAAACTATGGCTACACCTTC.

The rearrangement links TRBV6-5 to TRBJ1-1; no definite D call. CDR1 is MNHEY and CDR2 is SVGAGI in the germline V gene. This CDR3 has 15 residues. Trimming left V 1 base short and J 1 base short, with 10 bases between. The CDR3 protein is CASSYWAQPNTEAFF. The CDR3 DNA is TGTGCCAGCAGTTACTGGGCCCAACCGAACACTGAAGCTTTCTTT.

The rearrangement links TRBV28 to TRBJ2-5, with TRBD2 matching over 11 bases. The CDR3 spans 16 residues. V was pared by 8 bases and J by 0 bases, with 8 bases of the junction left unmatched. CDR1 is MDHEN, CDR2 SYDVKM, per germline. CDR3 protein: CASGLAGGKYQETQYF. CDR3 in DNA: TGTGCCAGCGGGCTAGCGGGGGGCAAGTACCAAGAGACCCAGTACTTC.

This clone was counted between two and nine times. The chain uses TRBV29-1 and TRBJ2-7; D remains ambiguous. Germline CDR1 reads SQVTM; CDR2 reads ANQGSEA. V shed 5 bases and J shed 2 bases, with 16 bases lying between them. The CDR3 loop spans 14 amino acids. For the CDR3, the DNA is TGCAGCGTTAGTGGGCCCCAGGTGGCCTACGAGCAGTACTTC. Its translation: CSVSGPQVAYEQYF.

The CDR3 spells CASSLTAAGASQNIQYF. The DNA of the CDR3 is TGCGCCAGCAGCTTGACGGCGGCGGGGGCCTCGCAAAACATTCAGTACTTC. The gene calls are TRBV5-1 and TRBJ2-4, with a possible D match to TRBD2 (7 bases). The germline CDR1 and CDR2 sequences are SGHRS and YFSETQ. This CDR3 spans 17 amino acids. Trimming removed 1 base from V and 5 bases from J, with 19 bases in between.

The V call is TRBV7-2, the J call TRBJ2-3; 16 bases map to TRBD2. With 3 bases clipped from V and 5 bases from J, the junction kept 11 bases outside the gene matches. The V gene's germline CDR1 is SGHTA and CDR2 FQGNSA. The CDR3 is 19 amino acids. As DNA, the CDR3 is TGTGCCAGCAGCTTCCTCCCCGGGACTAGCGGGGGGGCCAGAGATACGCAGTATTTT. Its protein product is CASSFLPGTSGGARDTQYF. Based on the CDR3 plus reference TRBV7-2 and TRBJ2-3, the full variable domain is GAGVSQSPSNKVTEKGKDVELRCDPISGHTALYWYRQSLGQGLEFLIYFQGNSAPDKSGLPSDRFSAERTGGSVSTLTIQRTQQEDSAVYLCASSFLPGTSGGARDTQYFGPGTRLTVL.

The chain has TRBV4-3 and TRBJ2-5; tentative D call: TRBD1 (6 bases). Germline V lookup: CDR1 LGHNA, CDR2 YSLEER. CDR3 length: 14 residues. V lost 1 base to trimming and J lost 2 bases, with 8 bases between them. CDR3 nucleotides: TGCGCCAGCAGCCAAGTAACAGGGCAAGAGACCCAGTACTTC. Translated, it gives CASSQVTGQETQYF.

The rearrangement joins TRBV5-1 to TRBJ1-1; D is uncertain. The V gene lost 0 bases and the J gene lost 0 bases, with 9 bases spanning the gap. Germline V CDR1 and CDR2: SGHRS, YFSETQ. CDR3 size: 15 residues. DNA of the CDR3: TGCGCCAGCAGCTTGGCCCAGGCCTTGAACACTGAAGCTTTCTTT. The encoded protein is CASSLAQALNTEAFF.

The chain joins TRBV7-2 to TRBJ1-1; TRBD1 matches at 7 bases. There are 14 residues in the CDR3. The ends lost 8 bases at V and 0 bases at J; junction bases unmatched: 6. CDR1 is SGHTA and CDR2 is FQGNSA in the germline V gene. The CDR3 DNA follows: TGTGCCAGCGGGACAGACTTCATGAACACTGAAGCTTTCTTT. It encodes CASGTDFMNTEAFF.

This chain uses TRBV7-2 with TRBJ1-2; 7 nucleotides agree with TRBD1. The CDR3 consists of 17 residues. Germline V gives CDR1 SGHTA, CDR2 FQGNSA. Losses at the gene ends were 5 bases for V and 1 base for J; bases not matched to a gene: 13. This CDR3 is CASSESSGQLFNYGYTF. DNA for the CDR3: TGTGCCAGCAGCGAAAGCTCGGGACAGCTTTTTAACTATGGCTACACCTTC.